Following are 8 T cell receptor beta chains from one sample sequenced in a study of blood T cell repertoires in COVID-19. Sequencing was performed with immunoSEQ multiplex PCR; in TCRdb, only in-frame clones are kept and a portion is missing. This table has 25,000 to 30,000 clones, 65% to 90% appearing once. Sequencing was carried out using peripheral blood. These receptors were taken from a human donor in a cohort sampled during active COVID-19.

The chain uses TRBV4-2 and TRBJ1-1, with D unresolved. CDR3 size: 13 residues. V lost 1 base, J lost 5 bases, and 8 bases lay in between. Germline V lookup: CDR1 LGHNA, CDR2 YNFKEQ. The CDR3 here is CASSQGTGTEAFF. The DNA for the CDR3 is TGTGCCAGCAGCCAAGGCACGGGGACTGAAGCTTTCTTT.

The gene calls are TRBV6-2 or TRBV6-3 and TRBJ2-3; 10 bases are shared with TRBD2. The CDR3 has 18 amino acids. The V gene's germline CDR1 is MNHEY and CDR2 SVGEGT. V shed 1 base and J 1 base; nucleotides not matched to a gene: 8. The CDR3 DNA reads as TGTGCCAGCAGTTACTATACTAGGACTAGCGGCCGCACAGATACGCAGTATTTT. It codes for CASSYYTRTSGRTDTQYF.

As DNA, the CDR3 is TGTGCCAGCAGTCCAAAGGGGGCCCCAAATTCACCCCTCCACTTT. Protein sequence: CASSPKGAPNSPLHF. The chain recombines TRBV27 with TRBJ1-6; 7 nucleotides match TRBD1. Germline CDR1 is MNHEY and CDR2 is SMNVEV (reference sequence). V trimming: 5 bases; J trimming: 7 bases; junction bases outside the gene matches: 8. This CDR3 is 15 amino acids long.

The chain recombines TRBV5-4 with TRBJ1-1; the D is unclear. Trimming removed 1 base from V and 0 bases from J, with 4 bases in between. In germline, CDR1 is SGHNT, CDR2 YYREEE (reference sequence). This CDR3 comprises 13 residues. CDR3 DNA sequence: TGTGCCAGCAGCTTGTATTTGAACACTGAAGCTTTCTTT. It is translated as CASSLYLNTEAFF.

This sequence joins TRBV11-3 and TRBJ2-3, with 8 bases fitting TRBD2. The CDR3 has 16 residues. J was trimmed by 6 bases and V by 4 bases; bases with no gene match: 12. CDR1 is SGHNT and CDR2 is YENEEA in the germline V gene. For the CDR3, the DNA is TGTGCCAGCAGCTCAAACAGCGGGAGAGGTGGCGATACGCAGTATTTT. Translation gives CASSSNSGRGGDTQYF.

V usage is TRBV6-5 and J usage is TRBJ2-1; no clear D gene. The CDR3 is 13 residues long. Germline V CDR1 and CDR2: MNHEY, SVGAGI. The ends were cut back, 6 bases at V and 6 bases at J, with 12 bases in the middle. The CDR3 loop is CASSLNWSNEQFF. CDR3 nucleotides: TGTGCCAGCAGCCTTAATTGGAGCAATGAGCAGTTCTTC.

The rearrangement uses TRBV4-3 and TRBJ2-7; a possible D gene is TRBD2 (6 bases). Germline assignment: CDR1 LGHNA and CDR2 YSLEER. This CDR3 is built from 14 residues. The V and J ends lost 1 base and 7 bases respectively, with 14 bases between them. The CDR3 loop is CASSQAILAREQYF. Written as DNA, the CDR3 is TGCGCCAGCAGCCAAGCCATCCTAGCGAGGGAGCAGTACTTC.

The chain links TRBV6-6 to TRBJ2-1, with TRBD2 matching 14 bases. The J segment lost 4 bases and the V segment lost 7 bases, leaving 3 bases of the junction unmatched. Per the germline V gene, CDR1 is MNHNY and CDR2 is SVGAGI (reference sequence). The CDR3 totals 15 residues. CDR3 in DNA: TGTGCCAGCACGAGACTAGCGGGGGGGTACAATGAGCAGTTCTTC. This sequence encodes CASTRLAGGYNEQFF.